The rows below give T cell receptor beta chains drawn from one sample of a study of cytomegalovirus exposure and HLA in healthy donors. Produced via immunoSEQ multiplex PCR; TCRdb's table is partial and in-frame only. The sample has fewer than 200,000 clones, 65% to 85% seen once; the top ten hold around 4.3%. Sequenced: PBMCs. The receptors derive from a woman between 45 and 65 years old in good health and CMV-seropositive. Both conserved end residues are part of each CDR3. Size tells how often a clone was seen (once, few, many) or the class of an expanded clone, and some rows leave it out.

TRBJ2-3	.	TRBV7-3	CASSAGGRGTDTQYF
TRBJ1-4	.	TRBV11-2	CASSLASQITTNEKLFF
TRBJ2-7	.	TRBV19	CASSIFSGGTYEQYF
TRBJ2-1	few	TRBV18	CASSLPGQGGDNEQFF
TRBJ2-1	.	TRBV14	CASSHRQSGGLNEQFF
TRBJ1-2	.	TRBV9	CASSVSLYEADGYTF
TRBJ2-1	.	TRBV14	CASSHRQGRYNEQFF
TRBJ2-3	.	TRBV7-2	CASSQSGRVTDTQYF
TRBJ2-3	once	TRBV7-2	CASSLVGGDTQYF
TRBJ1-2	.	TRBV6-6	CASSYLSGKGYTF
TRBJ2-2	once	TRBV16	CASSPLTGELFF
TRBJ2-7	.	TRBV5-1	CASSLSQGGYEQYF
TRBJ1-1	.	TRBV6-6	CASFIPGTPNTEAFF
TRBJ2-5	.	TRBV20-1	CSASGPETQYF
TRBJ2-7	.	TRBV5-1	CASRVGQAYEQYF
TRBJ2-1	.	TRBV18	CASSPGGTVYNEQFF
TRBJ1-1	.	TRBV5-1	CASSLGQGWNTEAFF
TRBJ2-7	.	TRBV5-1	CASSVVSGDHEQYF
TRBJ1-1	.	TRBV4-1	CASGRTGFNTEAFF
TRBJ1-1	once	TRBV7-2	CATLRDRDTEAFF
TRBJ2-5	.	TRBV5-1	CASSLARETQYF
TRBJ2-5	.	TRBV27	CASSSGTGLETQYF
TRBJ2-2	.	TRBV28	CASSPTGWNTGELFF
TRBJ2-7	.	TRBV27	CASSLGSGAAYEQYF
TRBJ2-7	.	TRBV11-2	CASSTGLAFNEQYF
TRBJ1-5	.	TRBV7-2	CASSPGEVYSNQPQHF
TRBJ1-4	.	TRBV9	CASSVSQGAEKLFF
TRBJ2-7	.	TRBV7-9	CASSSSGEYEQYF
TRBJ2-3	.	TRBV19	CASSIGLAGADTQYF
TRBJ2-3	.	TRBV6-5	CASSYSKLSTDTQYF
TRBJ2-3	.	TRBV5-4	CASSPGLAGGPNTQYF
.	.	TRBV18	CASSPAIYGTGRNYEQYF
TRBJ2-3	.	TRBV6-4	CASSIAGETDTQYF
TRBJ2-7	.	TRBV6-5	CASSYSSGGSYEQYF
TRBJ1-2	.	TRBV7-2	CASSLGVGIGRGNGYTF
TRBJ2-6	once	TRBV11-1	CASSTRHYSGANVLTF
TRBJ2-1	.	TRBV2	CASSSGAGVYNEQFF
TRBJ2-5	.	TRBV2	CASIYAGGQETQYF
TRBJ1-1	.	TRBV6-5	CASSYKTQGAEAFF
TRBJ1-1	.	TRBV7-9	CASSFYLPGTGNTEAFF
TRBJ2-1	.	TRBV11-3	CASSLGASGNNEQFF
TRBJ1-1	few	TRBV5-1	CASSIGQGGNTEAFF
TRBJ2-7	.	TRBV9	CASSSGGQGSYEQYF
TRBJ2-1	few	TRBV19	CASSIAGGYYNEQFF
TRBJ1-4	.	TRBV6-6	CASSQQGKMKELFF
TRBJ2-3	.	TRBV10-3	CAIRPLAEGTDTQYF